This is a list of T cell receptor beta chains from one sample in a study of T cell responses to AZD1222 COVID-19 vaccine. Sequenced by immunoSEQ multiplex PCR; TCRdb stores in-frame clones only, minus some. The table records 95,000 to 100,000 clones, about four fifths of them present only once. Here the sequenced sample was peripheral blood, taken 28 days after the second AZD1222 dose. The receptors come from an adult who received the AZD1222 COVID-19 vaccine. CDR3s include the opening cysteine and the closing phenylalanine or tryptophan. The order of the fields is D gene, clone size, V gene, J gene, CDR3 DNA, CDR3 protein. The D gene is left open where the match is weak. Rows give clone size only sometimes, using once, few, many, or a class for an expanded clone.

>NA|NA|TRBV11-2|TRBJ1-6
TGTGCCAGCAGCTTAGATAGCGGCGGGTATTCACCCCTCCACTTT
CASSLDSGGYSPLHF
>NA|NA|TRBV6-5|TRBJ2-2
TGTGCCAGCAGTTACTCCTACACGGGAACCGGGGAGCTGTTTTTT
CASSYSYTGTGELFF
>NA|NA|TRBV7-9|TRBJ2-2
TGTGCCAGCAGCTTATCGGGGCCCTACGCCGGGGAGCTGTTTTTT
CASSLSGPYAGELFF
>NA|NA|TRBV14|TRBJ2-1
TGTGCCAGCGGGAGAGTCTCCTACAATGAGCAGTTCTTC
CASGRVSYNEQFF
>TRBD2|NA|TRBV14|TRBJ2-7
TGTGCCAGCAGCCGGACTAGCGGTATCTACGAGCAGTACTTC
CASSRTSGIYEQYF
>TRBD1|NA|TRBV9|TRBJ1-1
TGTGCCAGCAGCATGACAGGGGGCACTGAAGCTTTCTTT
CASSMTGGTEAFF
>NA|NA|TRBV7-9|TRBJ2-2
TGTGCCAGCAGCTTTAATCCCGGGGAGCTGTTTTTT
CASSFNPGELFF
>NA|NA|TRBV19|TRBJ1-4
TGTGCCAGTAGAGGGACAAAGAATGAAAAACTGTTTTTT
CASRGTKNEKLFF
>NA|NA|TRBV7-9|TRBJ1-1
TGTGCCAGCAGCCCGTGGGTCGGGACGGGAGCGAACACTGAAGCTTTCTTT
CASSPWVGTGANTEAFF
>NA|NA|TRBV12-3/TRBV12-4|TRBJ1-2
TGTGCCAGCAGCCCCGATCAGGGTGGCTACACCTTC
CASSPDQGGYTF
>TRBD2|NA|TRBV4-3|TRBJ2-6
TGCGCCAGCAGCCAAGACCCGGGAGGGCCCTCTGGGGCCAACGTCCTGACTTTC
CASSQDPGGPSGANVLTF
>NA|NA|TRBV5-1|TRBJ2-1
TGCGCCAGCAGCGTAGTCGGACGGAACTACAATGAGCAGTTCTTC
CASSVVGRNYNEQFF
>NA|NA|TRBV9|TRBJ1-2
TGTGCCAGCAGCCCACAACTATTAGGACGGACTAACTATGGCTACACCTTC
CASSPQLLGRTNYGYTF
>NA|few|TRBV11-3|TRBJ1-2
TGTGCCAGCAGCTTAGAGCCTCGTAGTCCCTACACCTTC
CASSLEPRSPYTF
>TRBD1|NA|TRBV5-1|TRBJ1-2
TGCGCCAGCAGCTTTGGCCAGGGGGCAAACTATGGCTACACCTTC
CASSFGQGANYGYTF
>TRBD1|NA|TRBV18|TRBJ1-4
TGTGCCAGCTCACCACAAGGGGGCGGTGAAAAACTGTTTTTT
CASSPQGGGEKLFF
>NA|NA|TRBV2|TRBJ1-1
TGTGCCAGCAGTACCTCAGGGGTTTTAGCTTTCTTT
CASSTSGVLAFF
>TRBD1|few|TRBV18|TRBJ1-1
TGTGCCAGCTCACCAAGAGGCTCCCGGGACAGGGGGATTGGTAGGGTGAACACTGAAGCTTTCTTT
CASSPRGSRDRGIGRVNTEAFF
>NA|NA|TRBV6-2/TRBV6-3|TRBJ1-3
TGTGCCAGCAGTTACGACGGAACCTCTGGAAACACCATATATTTT
CASSYDGTSGNTIYF
>NA|NA|TRBV4-1|TRBJ2-7
TGCGCCAGCAGCCAAGAGGGAAGGGGGGACGAGCAGTACTTC
CASSQEGRGDEQYF
>NA|NA|TRBV19|TRBJ2-7
TGTGCCAGTAGTGAATTTGGCGAGCAGTACTTC
CASSEFGEQYF
>NA|NA|TRBV9|TRBJ1-2
TGTGCCAGCAGCCACGACGGCCCGTATGGCTACACCTTC
CASSHDGPYGYTF
>NA|NA|TRBV28|TRBJ2-7
TGTGCCACCAAAACAAATTACGAGCAGTACTTC
CATKTNYEQYF
>NA|NA|TRBV18|TRBJ1-2
TGTGCCAGCTCACCACCAAATCCACCCCCATATGGCTACACCTTC
CASSPPNPPPYGYTF
>NA|NA|TRBV5-1|TRBJ2-5
TGCGCCAGCAGCAAAGTACCGGGTTCTCAAGAGACCCAGTACTTC
CASSKVPGSQETQYF
>TRBD1|NA|TRBV9|TRBJ1-2
TGTGCCAGCAGCAAAGCCGGGACAGACTATGGCTACACCTTC
CASSKAGTDYGYTF
>TRBD2|NA|TRBV10-3|TRBJ2-1
TGTGCCACCAAACTAGCGGGAGGAGGCAATGAGCAGTTCTTC
CATKLAGGGNEQFF
>NA|few|TRBV28|TRBJ1-5
TGTGCCAGCAGTTCAGGGTGGGGTATTCAGCCCCAGCATTTT
CASSSGWGIQPQHF
>TRBD2|NA|TRBV4-1|TRBJ2-7
TGCGCCAGCAGCCAAATCAGAACTAGCGGGAGTATCCTAGGCGAGCAGTACTTC
CASSQIRTSGSILGEQYF
>NA|NA|TRBV7-9|TRBJ1-1
TGTGCCAGCAGCTCCACAATTTTACAGGGGAACACTGAAGCTTTCTTT
CASSSTILQGNTEAFF
>NA|NA|TRBV28|TRBJ1-1
TGTGCCAGCAGTTACGGGGCGAACACTGAAGCTTTCTTT
CASSYGANTEAFF
>NA|NA|TRBV7-6|TRBJ2-7
TGTGCCGACCATCCCGGGGCCACCTACGAGCAGTACTTC
CADHPGATYEQYF
>NA|NA|TRBV24-1|TRBJ1-6
TGTGCCACCAGTGATTCTGCCTCCTATAATTCACCCCTCCACTTT
CATSDSASYNSPLHF
>NA|NA|TRBV15|TRBJ1-4
TGTGCCACCAGCAGAGAGAGAGGGGGGCCAACTAATGAAAAACTGTTTTTT
CATSRERGGPTNEKLFF
>NA|once|TRBV7-8|TRBJ2-7
TGTGCCAGCAGCTTAGCAGGGGGCTACGAGCAGTACTTC
CASSLAGGYEQYF